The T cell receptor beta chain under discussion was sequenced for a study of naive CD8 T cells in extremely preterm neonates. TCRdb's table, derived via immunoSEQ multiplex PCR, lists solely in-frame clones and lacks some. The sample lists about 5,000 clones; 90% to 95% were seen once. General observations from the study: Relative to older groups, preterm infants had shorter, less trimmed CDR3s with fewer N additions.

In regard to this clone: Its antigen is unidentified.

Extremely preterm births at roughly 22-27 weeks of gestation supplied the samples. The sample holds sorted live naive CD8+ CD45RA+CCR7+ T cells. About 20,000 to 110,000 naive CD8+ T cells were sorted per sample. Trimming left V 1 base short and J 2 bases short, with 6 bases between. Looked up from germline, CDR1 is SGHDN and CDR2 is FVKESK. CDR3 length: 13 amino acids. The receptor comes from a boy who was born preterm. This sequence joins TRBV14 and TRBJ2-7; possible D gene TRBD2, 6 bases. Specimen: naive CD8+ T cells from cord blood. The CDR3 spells CASSQAGAYEQYF. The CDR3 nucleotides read TGTGCCAGCAGCCAAGCGGGAGCCTACGAGCAGTACTTC.